These T cell receptor beta chains were read from a single sample in a study of T cells in Graves' hyperthyroidism and ophthalmopathy. TCRdb redid the calling of the multiplex PCR reads with MiXCR, one entry per CDR3 protein. The data contain approximately 490,000 distinct CDR3 sequences, roughly 22% of them singletons. The sample taken for sequencing was blood. Every receptor here comes from a woman between 65 and 79 years old with Graves' ophthalmopathy. Both conserved end residues are part of each CDR3. D genes are given only for firm matches. Expanded clones get a size class; other rows say once, few or many, or leave the size out.

D: TRBD2
J: TRBJ2-3
V: TRBV30
size: few
DNA: TGTGCCTGGGCTAGCGGGAGGGAGTCAGATACGCAGTATTTT
CDR3: CAWASGRESDTQYF

D: NA
J: TRBJ2-3
V: TRBV5-1
size: NA
DNA: TGCGCCAGCAGCTTAGATAGCGCGTCGACAGATACGCAGTATTTT
CDR3: CASSLDSASTDTQYF

D: NA
J: TRBJ2-5
V: TRBV30
size: few
DNA: TGTGCCTGGAGGGCACTCGGGCAGGGGGAGACCCAGTACTTC
CDR3: CAWRALGQGETQYF

D: NA
J: TRBJ2-2
V: TRBV28
size: NA
DNA: TGTGCCAGCAGTTGGGCTCGGGGGGCGGGAGACACCGGGGAGCTGTTTTTT
CDR3: CASSWARGAGDTGELFF

D: NA
J: TRBJ2-3
V: TRBV5-1
size: few
DNA: TGCGCCAGCAGAGATGGGGCTAGCACAGATACGCAGTATTTT
CDR3: CASRDGASTDTQYF

D: TRBD2
J: TRBJ2-5
V: TRBV28
size: many
DNA: TGTGCCAGCAGTTTAAGTGGGACTAGCGGGAGCCTCCAAGAGACCCAGTACTTC
CDR3: CASSLSGTSGSLQETQYF

D: TRBD2
J: TRBJ2-1
V: TRBV5-5
size: NA
DNA: TGTGCCAGCAGCCTTCTAGCGGTGAATTACAATGAGCAGTTCTTC
CDR3: CASSLLAVNYNEQFF

D: NA
J: TRBJ2-2
V: TRBV20-1
size: few
DNA: TGCAGTGCTAGAGAGGACGGGGAGCTGTTTTTT
CDR3: CSAREDGELFF

D: TRBD2
J: TRBJ2-1
V: TRBV6-1
size: NA
DNA: TGTGCCAGCAGGGCTAGCGGGAGGAATGAGCAGTTCTTC
CDR3: CASRASGRNEQFF

D: NA
J: TRBJ1-5
V: TRBV6-1
size: NA
DNA: TGTGCCAGCGGGGCGATTAGCAATCAGCCCCAGCATTTT
CDR3: CASGAISNQPQHF

D: TRBD1
J: TRBJ2-4
V: TRBV12-3/TRBV12-4
size: NA
DNA: TGTGCCAGCAGCTCTGACAGGGAGAGGAGAAACATTCAGTACTTC
CDR3: CASSSDRERRNIQYF

D: TRBD2
J: TRBJ2-7
V: TRBV6-2/TRBV6-3
size: few
DNA: TGTGCCAGCAGTTACCCGACTAGCGGGGTTAGCTCCTACGAGCAGTACTTC
CDR3: CASSYPTSGVSSYEQYF

D: TRBD2
J: TRBJ2-1
V: TRBV7-9
size: few
DNA: TGTGCCAGCAGCTTAGCGCGATTAGCGGGGATCAATGAGCAGTTCTTC
CDR3: CASSLARLAGINEQFF

D: TRBD2
J: TRBJ2-3
V: TRBV2
size: many
DNA: TGTGCCAGCCGAAGACGGACTAGCGGCGGCACAGATACGCAGTATTTT
CDR3: CASRRRTSGGTDTQYF

D: NA
J: TRBJ2-5
V: TRBV9
size: NA
DNA: TGTGCCAGCAGCGCTTGGGACCAGGGAGAGACCCAGTACTTC
CDR3: CASSAWDQGETQYF